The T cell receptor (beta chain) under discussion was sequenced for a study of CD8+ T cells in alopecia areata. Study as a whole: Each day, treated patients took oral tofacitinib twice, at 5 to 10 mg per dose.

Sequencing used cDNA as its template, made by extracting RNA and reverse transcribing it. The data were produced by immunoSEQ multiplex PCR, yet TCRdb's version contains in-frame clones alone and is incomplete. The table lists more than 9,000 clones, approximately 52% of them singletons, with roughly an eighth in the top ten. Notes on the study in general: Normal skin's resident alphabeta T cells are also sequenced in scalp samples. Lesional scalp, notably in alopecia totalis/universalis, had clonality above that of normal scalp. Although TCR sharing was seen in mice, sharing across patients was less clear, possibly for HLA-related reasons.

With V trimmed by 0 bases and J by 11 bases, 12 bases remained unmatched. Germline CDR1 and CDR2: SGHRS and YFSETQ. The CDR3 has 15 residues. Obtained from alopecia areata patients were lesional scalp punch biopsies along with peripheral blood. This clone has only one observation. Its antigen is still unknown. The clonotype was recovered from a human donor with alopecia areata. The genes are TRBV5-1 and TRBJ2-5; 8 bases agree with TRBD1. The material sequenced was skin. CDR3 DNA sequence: TGCGCCAGCAGCTTGGGGGACAGGTCAACGGTGGAGCAGTACTTC. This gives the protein CASSLGDRSTVEQYF.